This T cell receptor (beta chain) is from a study of blood T cells in healthy people across ages. The study's findings and limits: Long-lived and aged donors differed, with more naive CD4+ cells and higher diversity in the long-lived. A roughly linear fall in TCR beta diversity per million T cells was seen with increasing age. Across samples, TCR beta diversity tracked strongly with naive T cell percentage.

The CDR3 consists of 17 residues. Germline V CDR1 and CDR2: MDHEN, SYDVKM. Using a J-beta primer mix together with a sample-barcoded 5' primer, a second PCR was run for about 6 to 11 cycles. TCRdb ran MiXCR on the 5' RACE reads and lists one entry per CDR3 protein. The sample carries around 1,600,000 distinct CDR3 sequences, about 45% recorded once. Concerning this clonotype: Its antigen remains unidentified. The junction does not match germline at one end; this may be a read error.

The sample consisted of blood. The V gene is TRBV28, the J gene TRBJ1-4, with TRBD1 matching over 7 bases. The sequence derives from a woman under 30 in good health. The CDR3 loop is CASSLWARGATNEKLFF. The CDR3 bases are TGCGCCAGCAGTTTATGGGCCAGGGGGGCAACTAATGAAAAACTGTTTTTT.